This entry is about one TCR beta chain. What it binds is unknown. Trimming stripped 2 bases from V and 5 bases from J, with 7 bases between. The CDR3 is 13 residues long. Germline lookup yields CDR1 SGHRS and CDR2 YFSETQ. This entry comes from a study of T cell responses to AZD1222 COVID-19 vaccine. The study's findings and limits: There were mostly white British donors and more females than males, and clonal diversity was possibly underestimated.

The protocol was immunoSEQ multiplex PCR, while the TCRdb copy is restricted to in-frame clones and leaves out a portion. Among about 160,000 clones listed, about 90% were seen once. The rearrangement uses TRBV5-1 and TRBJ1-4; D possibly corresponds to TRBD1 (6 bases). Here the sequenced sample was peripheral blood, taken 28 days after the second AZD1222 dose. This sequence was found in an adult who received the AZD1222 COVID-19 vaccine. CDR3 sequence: CASSFGQNEKLFF. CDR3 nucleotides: TGCGCCAGCAGCTTCGGACAGAATGAAAAACTGTTTTTT.